Here is one TCR beta chain with its context. What it binds is unknown. These data belong to a study of T cells in localized non-small cell lung cancer. Whole-study results and caveats: Median roughly 57 top-100 tumor clones were shared with paired adjacent lung. Uninvolved adjacent lung showed the highest T cell clonality, exceeding tumor.

Measured with immunoSEQ multiplex PCR; TCRdb has only the in-frame clones, and not every one. The repertoire holds approximately 23,000 clones, with about 89% as singletons. The TCR originated in a male donor aged 60 or over with stage I lung adenocarcinoma. Sequenced here: peripheral blood, sampled before any cancer treatment.

The CDR3: CASSLDRMNTEAFF. Written as DNA, the CDR3 is TGTGCCAGCAGCCTGGACAGGATGAACACTGAAGCTTTCTTT. The V call is TRBV6-5, the J call TRBJ1-1; 7 bases agree with TRBD1. The V gene end was trimmed by 6 bases and the J gene end by 0 bases; junction bases not matched to a gene: 4. Germline V gene sequence: CDR1 MNHEY, CDR2 SVGAGI. CDR3 length equals 14 residues.